The 7 T cell receptor beta chains below all came from one sample that was sequenced in a study of shared clonotypes between healthy human individuals. TCRdb keeps only in-frame clones here, not all; method: immunoSEQ multiplex PCR. Of 1.4 million to 1.5 million clones in the sample, roughly 96% are singletons; the top ten hold over 1%. The sample comprised naive CD4+ T cells sorted from blood. Subset denoted: CD45RA+ positively selected. The receptors come from a man in his thirties or forties in good health.

The V gene is TRBV2, the J gene TRBJ2-2; 14 bases fit TRBD2. This CDR3 contains 14 residues. V trimming: 9 bases; J trimming: 6 bases; junction bases outside the gene matches: 3. CDR1 and CDR2 (germline): SNHLY, FYNNEI. CDR3 protein: CARGTSGRSGELFF. The CDR3 nucleotides are TGTGCCAGAGGGACTAGCGGGAGATCCGGGGAGCTGTTTTTT.

V gene TRBV11-2 combines with J gene TRBJ2-1; D might be TRBD1 or TRBD2, each matching 5 bases. There are 17 residues in the CDR3. Germline values: CDR1 SGHAT, CDR2 FQNNGV. The V and J ends lost 2 bases and 3 bases respectively, with 17 bases between them. The CDR3 DNA reads TGTGCCAGCAGCTTAAGGAGTTTCGGGGCTTACTACAATGAGCAGTTCTTC. This gives the protein CASSLRSFGAYYNEQFF.

The chain couples TRBV18 to TRBJ2-2; 12 bases align to TRBD1. The V gene end was trimmed by 3 bases and the J gene end by 1 base; junction bases not matched to a gene: 6. The CDR3 has 18 residues. The germline gives CDR1 KGHSH, CDR2 LQKENI. In DNA form, the CDR3 reads TGTGCCAGCTCACCCGGGACAGGGGGCGCCGGGAACACCGGGGAGCTGTTTTTT. Amino acid sequence: CASSPGTGGAGNTGELFF. Full variable domain (missing parts from reference TRBV18 and TRBJ2-2): NAGVMQNPRHLVRRRGQEARLRCSPMKGHSHVYWYRQLPEEGLKFMVYLQKENIIDESGMPKERFSAEFPKEGPSILRIQQVVRGDSAAYFCASSPGTGGAGNTGELFFGEGSRLTVL.

The chain uses TRBV11-2 and TRBJ2-3; D is unresolved. The CDR3 runs 13 residues. V lost 5 bases, J lost 2 bases, and 8 bases lay in between. Per the germline V gene, CDR1 is SGHAT and CDR2 is FQNNGV. The CDR3 DNA reads as TGTGCCAGCAGCAATCTTTTCACAGATACGCAGTATTTT. Its protein product is CASSNLFTDTQYF.

The genes are TRBV18 and TRBJ1-5; 7 bases match TRBD1. There are 16 residues in the CDR3. V gave up 0 bases and J gave up 6 bases; unmatched junction bases: 8. Germline V gene lookup returns CDR1 KGHSH and CDR2 LQKENI. The CDR3 bases are TGTGCCAGCTCACCACCGGGGGACAGAAGTGGTCAGCCCCAGCATTTT. Encoded protein: CASSPPGDRSGQPQHF.

V gene TRBV7-9 combines with J gene TRBJ2-3; weak D call: TRBD1 (6 bases). V lost 4 bases and J 6 bases, leaving 17 bases between the germline ends. Germline V gene sequence: CDR1 SEHNR, CDR2 FQNEAQ (reference sequence). CDR3 size: 15 residues. CDR3: CASSSTLDRLDTQYF. CDR3 nucleotide sequence: TGTGCCAGCAGCTCGACTTTGGACAGACTGGATACGCAGTATTTT.

The V and J genes are TRBV28 and TRBJ2-1, with 9 bases that match TRBD1. The germline CDR1 and CDR2 sequences are MDHEN and SYDVKM. V lost 8 bases and J lost 3; bases outside the gene matches: 2. CDR3 size: 13 residues. CDR3 DNA sequence: TGTGCCAGCTCGGGACAGGGCTACAATGAGCAGTTCTTC. Protein: CASSGQGYNEQFF.